The 25 T cell receptor beta chains given below trace back to one sample, sequenced in a study of blood T cell repertoires in COVID-19. Data came from immunoSEQ multiplex PCR; TCRdb stores just in-frame clones and leaves some out. The sample has under 45,000 clones, approximately 84% seen once. The sequencing input was peripheral blood. The receptors were sampled from a man aged 70 or older with COVID-19, enrolled during active disease.

This sequence joins TRBV3-1 (or the pseudogene TRBV3-2) and TRBJ1-2; D is possibly TRBD1 (6 bases). This CDR3 region has 17 residues. V was cut by 0 bases and J by 1 base, with 15 bases left in between. Germline-derived CDR1 and CDR2 are LGHDT and YNNKEL (reference sequence). The CDR3 bases are TGTGCCAGCAGCCAAGAAGGGGGAGACACTTATAACTATGGCTACACCTTC. This codes for CASSQEGGDTYNYGYTF.

The chain combines TRBV6-2 or TRBV6-3 with TRBJ1-1; tentative D call: TRBD1 (5 bases). The germline V gene encodes CDR1 MNHEY and CDR2 SVGEGT. Trimming removed 3 bases at V and 1 base at J, with 6 bases between. CDR3 length equals 13 residues. The CDR3 nucleotides read TGTGCCAGCAGTTATACAGGGAACACTGAAGCTTTCTTT. The encoded protein is CASSYTGNTEAFF.

The chain employs TRBV19 and TRBJ1-1, with D perhaps TRBD1 (5 bases). CDR3 length: 14 residues. Germline V gives CDR1 LNHDA, CDR2 SQIVND (reference sequence). V shed 1 base and J shed 3 bases, with 9 bases lying between them. The CDR3 sequence is CASSIGVRDTEAFF. For the CDR3, the DNA is TGTGCCAGTAGTATAGGTGTCAGGGACACTGAAGCTTTCTTT.

This clone was counted only a few times. The chain couples TRBV3-1 (or the pseudogene TRBV3-2) to TRBJ1-2, with 10 bases identical to TRBD1. The ends lost 3 bases at V and 6 bases at J; junction bases unmatched: 1. The V gene's germline CDR1 is LGHDT and CDR2 YNNKEL (reference sequence). The CDR3 length is 13 residues. The CDR3 loop reads CASSQGQGNGYTF. As DNA, the CDR3 is TGTGCCAGCAGCCAGGGACAGGGGAATGGCTACACCTTC.

This clone was seen only a few times. J is TRBJ2-2 and V is TRBV18; TRBD2 matches 8 bases. This CDR3 is built from 17 residues. With V trimmed by 1 base and J by 6 bases, 10 bases remained unmatched. Looked up from germline, CDR1 is KGHSH and CDR2 is LQKENI. Here the CDR3 DNA reads TGTGCCAGCTCACCACGGGCATCCAGCGGGAGCCCCGGGGAGCTGTTTTTT. This sequence encodes CASSPRASSGSPGELFF.

This clone was seen more than once but under ten times. This chain links TRBV7-2 with TRBJ2-1; D is uncertain. Germline V gene lookup returns CDR1 SGHTA and CDR2 FQGNSA. This CDR3 comprises 12 residues. V lost 6 bases and J lost 9, with 12 bases in between. The CDR3, as DNA: TGTGCCAGCAGACACGCAATGGCTGAGCAGTTCTTC. This gives the protein CASRHAMAEQFF.

This rearrangement joins TRBV18 to TRBJ2-1, with no clear D. Trimming took off 1 base at V and 6 bases at J, with 10 bases between the two ends. The CDR3 spans 14 residues. Germline-derived CDR1 and CDR2 are KGHSH and LQKENI. DNA for the CDR3: TGTGCCAGCTCACCACTTCGCGGTGGCAATGAGCAGTTCTTC. Translation: CASSPLRGGNEQFF.

This clone has a single count. V is TRBV19 and J is TRBJ2-3; 8 bases fit TRBD2. This CDR3 comprises 15 residues. V was pared by 8 bases and J by 0 bases, with 7 bases of the junction left unmatched. In germline, CDR1 is LNHDA, CDR2 SQIVND (reference sequence). The CDR3 bases are TGTGCCAGTCTGGATCGCGGGAGGAGCACAGATACGCAGTATTTT. Protein sequence: CASLDRGRSTDTQYF.

The chain is built from TRBV30 and TRBJ1-1; 10 bases are shared with TRBD1. This CDR3 contains 14 residues. The germline V gene encodes CDR1 GTSNPN and CDR2 SVGIG (reference sequence). Trimming cost V 0 bases and J 6 bases; bases outside gene matches: 4. The chain's CDR3 is CAWSVLGQGAEAFF. The CDR3 DNA sequence: TGTGCCTGGAGTGTACTAGGACAGGGGGCTGAAGCTTTCTTT.

Comment on this clone: The identical CDR3 is also encoded by other nucleotide sequences in the sample. The CDR3 here is CASSLGGGGYTF. The CDR3 nucleotides are TGTGCCAGCAGTTTAGGTGGAGGAGGCTACACCTTC. The chain recombines TRBV12-3 or TRBV12-4 with TRBJ1-2; no reliable D call. There are 12 residues in the CDR3. V was trimmed by 1 base and J by 8 bases, leaving 8 bases between them.

The J gene is TRBJ2-2, the V gene TRBV21-1; the table's D call, TRBD2, was not checked against the DNA. TRBV21-1 is deemed a pseudogene. This CDR3 contains 17 residues. The CDR3 sequence is CASSKAEVYRHTGELFF. The CDR3 nucleotides read TGTGCCAGCAGCAAAGCGGAGGTTTACAGACACACCGGGGAGCTGTTTTTT.

Only a few counts were recorded for this clone. The J gene is TRBJ1-1, the V gene TRBV6-5, with no clear D. The CDR3 spans 15 residues. Looked up from germline, CDR1 is MNHEY and CDR2 is SVGAGI. Deletions cut 7 bases from V and 0 bases from J, with 15 bases between. The CDR3 region is CASTLEGNLNTEAFF. The CDR3, as DNA: TGTGCCAGCACTCTGGAGGGAAATTTGAACACTGAAGCTTTCTTT.

In this sample, this clone turned up once. The V and J genes are TRBV7-3 and TRBJ2-7; the D gene is possibly TRBD1 (5 bases). Trimming cost V 2 bases and J 1 base, with 12 bases left between them. CDR1 SGHTA and CDR2 FQGTGA come from the germline V gene. CDR3 length: 15 residues. CDR3 DNA: TGTGCCAGCAGCTTACTTCCGACAGCTTCCTACGAGCAGTACTTC. Protein product: CASSLLPTASYEQYF. Using reference TRBV7-3 and TRBJ2-7 for the parts outside the CDR3, the full variable domain is GAGVSQTPSNKVTEKGKYVELRCDPISGHTALYWYRQSLGQGPEFLIYFQGTGAADDSGLPNDRFFAVRPEGSVSTLKIQRTERGDSAVYLCASSLLPTASYEQYFGPGTRLTVT.

The gene calls are TRBV27 and TRBJ2-7, with D maybe TRBD1 (5 bases). The V end lost 4 bases, the J end lost 0 bases, and 13 bases lay between the germline ends. Germline assignment: CDR1 MNHEY and CDR2 SMNVEV (reference sequence). CDR3 length: 15 amino acids. The DNA for the CDR3 is TGTGCCAGCAGTTCCACAGGCTTGAGCTCCTACGAGCAGTACTTC. As protein: CASSSTGLSSYEQYF.

This chain connects TRBV19 to TRBJ1-5; no clear D. Germline loops: CDR1 LNHDA, CDR2 SQIVND (reference sequence). V gave up 3 bases and J gave up 3 bases, with 15 bases separating them. This CDR3 contains 16 residues. The chain's CDR3 is CASSILGGYFNQPQHF. As DNA, the CDR3 is TGTGCCAGTAGTATCCTAGGAGGGTACTTCAATCAGCCCCAGCATTTT.

The J gene is TRBJ2-7, the V gene TRBV7-8, with 9 bases matching TRBD2. V was pared by 2 bases and J by 3 bases, with 5 bases of the junction left unmatched. Germline CDR1 SGHVS, CDR2 FQNEAQ. This CDR3 spans 15 amino acids. The CDR3, as DNA: TGTGCCAGCAGCTTACGGCTAGCGGGGATCTACGAGCAGTACTTC. This sequence encodes CASSLRLAGIYEQYF.

This clone was seen only once. The chain employs TRBV24-1 and TRBJ2-5, with 8 bases identical to TRBD1. Trimming took 4 bases from V and 5 from J; bases not matched to a gene: 8. The germline CDR1 and CDR2 sequences are KGHDR and SFDVKD. This CDR3 has 15 residues. The DNA of the CDR3 is TGTGCCACCAGTGAAGCGACAGGGGCCGGGGAGACCCAGTACTTC. Translating it yields CATSEATGAGETQYF.

The chain is built from TRBV3-1 (or the pseudogene TRBV3-2) and TRBJ1-6; D is undetermined. With 3 bases removed from V and 8 bases from J, the gap between germline ends came to 8 bases. The CDR3 spans 13 residues. Germline V gene sequence: CDR1 LGHDT, CDR2 YNNKEL (reference sequence). The CDR3 region has the DNA TGTGCCAGCAGCCACAACAGAGATTCACCCCTCCACTTT. Protein: CASSHNRDSPLHF.

The chain has TRBV18 and TRBJ2-1; TRBD2 aligns across 15 bases. This CDR3 has 17 amino acids. Germline lookup yields CDR1 KGHSH and CDR2 LQKENI. Trimming cost V 3 bases and J 9 bases; bases outside gene matches: 9. CDR3 in amino acids: CASSPPGLAGGHGEQFF. The CDR3 DNA follows: TGTGCCAGCTCACCGCCTGGACTAGCGGGAGGGCACGGTGAGCAGTTCTTC.

The chain combines TRBV6-5 with TRBJ2-7, with D perhaps TRBD1 (5 bases). This CDR3 has 13 residues. The germline V gene has CDR1 MNHEY and CDR2 SVGAGI. The V end was cut by 4 bases, the J end by 1 base, with 8 bases between. Written as DNA, the CDR3 is TGTGCCAGCAGTTCGGACAAATCCTACGAGCAGTACTTC. As protein: CASSSDKSYEQYF.

The J gene is TRBJ2-3, the V gene TRBV2; D remains unclear. The V gene's germline CDR1 is SNHLY and CDR2 FYNNEI. The CDR3 is 12 amino acids. Trimming stripped 2 bases from V and 6 bases from J, with 6 bases between. The CDR3 DNA reads TGTGCCAGCAGTGAATACGGGGATACGCAGTATTTT. Its protein is CASSEYGDTQYF.

V and J are TRBV29-1 and TRBJ2-7, with 10 bases fitting TRBD2. After removal of 6 bases from V and 6 bases from J, the junction contained 8 bases not matched to a gene. From germline, CDR1 is SQVTM and CDR2 ANQGSEA. The CDR3 extends over 13 amino acids. The CDR3, as DNA: TGCAGCGTCAGCGGGAGGGCCTGGGTCGAGCAGTACTTC. Its protein is CSVSGRAWVEQYF.

The rearrangement joins TRBV4-2 to TRBJ2-2; TRBD1 matches 10 bases. V lost 3 bases and J lost 6; bases outside the gene matches: 1. CDR3 length equals 14 residues. Germline V CDR1 and CDR2: LGHNA, YNFKEQ. The DNA of the CDR3 is TGTGCCAGCAGCCACGGGACAGGGGCCGGGGAGCTGTTTTTT. Amino acid sequence: CASSHGTGAGELFF.

The chain carries TRBV5-4 and TRBJ2-5; TRBD1 agrees at 9 bases. Germline V gene data show CDR1 as SGHNT and CDR2 as YYREEE (reference sequence). The CDR3 has 15 amino acids. After removal of 3 bases from V and 3 bases from J, the junction contained 6 bases not matched to a gene. The CDR3 region is CASSSATGGKETQYF. The CDR3 nucleotides read TGTGCCAGCAGCTCCGCGACAGGGGGTAAAGAGACCCAGTACTTC.

This clone was counted only a few times. The chain links TRBV6-5 to TRBJ1-1; 11 bases line up with TRBD1. Germline CDR1 reads MNHEY; CDR2 reads SVGAGI. The junction had 0 bases not matched to a gene; V was cut back by 6 bases and J by 3 bases. CDR3 length equals 13 residues. CDR3 amino acids: CASRGQGDTEAFF. The DNA of the CDR3 is TGTGCCAGCAGGGGACAGGGGGACACTGAAGCTTTCTTT.